This T cell receptor (beta chain) was recovered during a study of blood T cells in healthy people across ages. Study-wide points: Not knowing donor CMV status may have confounded expanded clonotype changes. Getting older went along with TCR beta diversity per million T cells dropping roughly linearly.

A second PCR of about 7 to 11 cycles used a sample-barcoded 5' primer and a J-beta primer mix. TCRdb passed the 5' RACE reads through MiXCR, listing each CDR3 protein once. Here the sample spans over 700,000 distinct CDR3 sequences, around a quarter being singletons. This clonotype was picked up a small number of times. The antigen is undetermined. Total RNA was isolated from each sample in quantities of at least 5.5 micrograms. This CDR3 has 15 amino acids. The germline V and J ends were trimmed by 2 bases and 7 bases, with 17 bases remaining between them. CDR1 and CDR2 from the germline V gene are DFQATT and SNEGSKA (reference sequence). These same data were also listed under a study on T cells of mothers and their children. That paper states: The TCR beta CDR3 read count exceeded 9 million for each mother and was some 3.1 million for each child.

The sequencing sample was made of blood. This receptor was obtained from a boy aged 5 to 17 in good health. The chain employs TRBV20-1 and TRBJ1-4; tentatively, D is TRBD1 (5 bases). The CDR3 protein is CSARPPRGTAEKLFF. The CDR3 DNA is TGCAGTGCTAGACCCCCTCGGGGGACGGCTGAAAAACTGTTTTTT.